The entry below describes one T cell receptor (beta chain). The data originate from a study of T cells in localized non-small cell lung cancer. This table comes from immunoSEQ multiplex PCR, and its TCRdb copy is limited to in-frame clones, with some not included. There are 100,000 to 150,000 clones in the sample; roughly 90% occur only once, and roughly 1.8% lies in the top ten. Germline CDR1 is SGHVS and CDR2 is FQNEAQ. There are 15 residues in the CDR3. Trimming removed 4 bases from V and 4 bases from J; junction bases left unmatched: 2. The chain employs TRBV7-8 and TRBJ2-1; 12 bases map to TRBD2. The source is a female donor of 60 years or more with stage I lung adenocarcinoma. The source was peripheral blood, collected before any cancer treatment. The DNA for the CDR3 is TGTGCCAGCAGCTCCGGACTAGCGGGGTACAATGAGCAGTTCTTC. Its translation: CASSSGLAGYNEQFF.